A single T cell receptor beta chain is shown here with its context. The data stem from a study of Ad26.COV2.S vaccination and SARS-CoV-2 variants. Indicated treatment: over 15 received Ad26.COV2.S at low or high dose, single or two shots; five or six received placebo; per-sample allocation not given. Samples came from day 63 after the first vaccine or placebo injection. Trimming pared 0 bases from V and 6 bases from J, leaving 16 bases between. Germline CDR1 SGHDN, CDR2 FVKESK. This CDR3 has 16 amino acids. The table came from immunoSEQ multiplex PCR; TCRdb's copy has only in-frame clones and leaves some out. The sample has hundreds of thousands of clones; 75% to 90% are singletons.

The chain employs TRBV14 and TRBJ2-3; weak D call: TRBD1 (5 bases). The sequence was obtained from a person aged 18-65 years who received the Ad26.COV2.S COVID-19 vaccine or a placebo. The material sequenced was peripheral blood, taken in a trial of Ad26.COV2.S vaccine versus placebo. This chain's CDR3 is CASSQDPDTRWDTQYF. In DNA form, the CDR3 reads TGTGCCAGCAGCCAAGATCCGGACACTCGCTGGGATACGCAGTATTTT.